One and the same sample provided the 8 T cell receptor beta chains below, sequenced in a study of blood T cell repertoires in COVID-19. Sequenced by immunoSEQ multiplex PCR; TCRdb stores in-frame clones only, minus some. The sample contains over 150,000 clones, just over 85% of which appear only once. The material sequenced was peripheral blood. All receptors derive from a man aged 45-65 years with active or convalescent COVID-19.

The gene calls are TRBV19 and TRBJ2-7, with TRBD2 identical over 11 bases. V shed 4 bases and J 3 bases; nucleotides not matched to a gene: 8. Germline V gives CDR1 LNHDA, CDR2 SQIVND (reference sequence). The CDR3 totals 16 residues. The DNA of the CDR3 is TGTGCCAGTAGTAAACTAGGGGGGACTAGCGGCTACGAGCAGTACTTC. This gives the protein CASSKLGGTSGYEQYF. The entire variable domain, with the rest obtained from reference TRBV19 and TRBJ2-7, is as follows: DGGITQSPKYLFRKEGQNVTLSCEQNLNHDAMYWYRQDPGQGLRLIYYSQIVNDFQKGDIAEGYSVSREKKESFPLTVTSAQKNPTAFYLCASSKLGGTSGYEQYFGPGTRLTVT.

The rearrangement links TRBV5-1 to TRBJ1-2; D is uncertain. The germline V and J ends were trimmed by 3 bases and 6 bases, with 12 bases remaining between them. The CDR3 runs to 13 residues. Per the germline V gene, CDR1 is SGHRS and CDR2 is YFSETQ. The CDR3 nucleotides are TGCGCCAGCAGCTCGGGGTATTCGGATGGCTACACCTTC. This sequence encodes CASSSGYSDGYTF.

There are a few counts of this clone. The chain joins TRBV7-9 to TRBJ2-1, with D possibly TRBD2 on 5 matching bases. Germline V lookup: CDR1 SEHNR, CDR2 FQNEAQ (reference sequence). The CDR3 totals 14 residues. Trimming pared 1 base from V and 5 bases from J, leaving 9 bases between. The CDR3, as DNA: TGTGCCAGCAGCTTAGGGACTGTGAACAATGAGCAGTTCTTC. It encodes CASSLGTVNNEQFF.

In this sample, this clone turned up once. The V call is TRBV6-5, the J call TRBJ1-2, with D possibly matching TRBD1 (5 bases). The CDR3 spans 14 residues. The germline gives CDR1 MNHEY, CDR2 SVGAGI. V lost 7 bases, J lost 3 bases, and 15 bases lay in between. The CDR3 is CASTTTGPDYGYTF. For the CDR3, the DNA is TGTGCCAGCACCACTACAGGACCTGACTATGGCTACACCTTC.

Only one count was recorded for this clone. This sequence joins TRBV5-1 and TRBJ2-3, with D possibly TRBD2 on 6 matching bases. Looked up from germline, CDR1 is SGHRS and CDR2 is YFSETQ. CDR3 length: 15 amino acids. The V end was cut by 0 bases, the J end by 0 bases, with 8 bases between. CDR3 residues: CASSLGAGSTDTQYF. For the CDR3, the DNA is TGCGCCAGCAGCTTGGGTGCGGGGAGCACAGATACGCAGTATTTT.

This chain joins TRBV13 and TRBJ1-1; 7 nucleotides match TRBD1. V trimming: 4 bases; J trimming: 1 base; junction bases outside the gene matches: 6. The V gene's germline CDR1 is PRHDT and CDR2 FYEKMQ (reference sequence). The CDR3 length is 15 residues. The CDR3 region is CASSSNRGRNTEAFF. CDR3 in DNA: TGTGCCAGCAGCTCCAACAGGGGTAGGAACACTGAAGCTTTCTTT.

CDR3 region: CASSPDSTNTEAFF. CDR3 DNA sequence: TGTGCCAGCAGCCCGGACAGCACGAACACTGAAGCTTTCTTT. The chain recombines TRBV28 with TRBJ1-1; D might be TRBD1 (6 bases). The CDR3 loop spans 14 amino acids. The germline V gene encodes CDR1 MDHEN and CDR2 SYDVKM. Trimming shortened V by 6 bases and J by 1 base, and 12 bases separated the two germline ends.

This clone has more than one count but fewer than ten. The J gene is TRBJ2-1, the V gene TRBV5-1; no clear D gene. The CDR3 totals 12 residues. CDR1 and CDR2 from the germline V gene are SGHRS and YFSETQ. V lost 4 bases and J lost 9, with 11 bases in between. This CDR3 is CASSDPMSEQFF. The CDR3, as DNA: TGCGCCAGCAGCGATCCCATGAGTGAGCAGTTCTTC.